In this sample, the clone carrying this T cell receptor beta chain turned up a few times. Its target is unknown. This CDR3 spans 15 amino acids. Trimming removed 3 bases from V and 0 bases from J, with 13 bases in between. Germline V gives CDR1 GTSNPN, CDR2 SVGIG (reference sequence). The PCR was carried out with 60 Vbeta primers and 13 Jbeta primers. Data came from immunoSEQ multiplex PCR; TCRdb stores just in-frame clones and leaves some out. The sample holds roughly 180,000 clones, roughly 9.5% seen once. The entry originates in a study of cytomegalovirus exposure and HLA in healthy donors. Findings and caveats of the study: Excluded were some V segments that proved indistinguishable, including TRBV6-2 and TRBV6-3.

Input material: PBMCs. This sequence originates from a woman aged 25 to 39 in good health and CMV-seropositive. This chain links TRBV30 with TRBJ2-3, with a tentative D call TRBD2 (5 bases). CDR3 sequence (DNA): TGTGCCTGGAGCGGGCAGCGGATTAGCACAGATACGCAGTATTTT. It encodes CAWSGQRISTDTQYF.